The clone carrying this T cell receptor beta chain has only one observation. The antigen remains unidentified. PCR primers comprised 60 Vbeta and 13 Jbeta primers. The data were produced by immunoSEQ multiplex PCR, yet TCRdb's version contains in-frame clones alone and is incomplete. Of about 180,000 clones in the sample, 60% to 85% were seen once. This sample was included in a study of cytomegalovirus exposure and HLA in healthy donors. In the study overall: Findings of an earlier analysis included some 120 million unique TCR beta sequences from roughly 200 million T cells. Counted in an early data release were roughly 87 million unique TCRs from HLA-typed donors.

Overall study results and limits: As was reported, the HLA-A and HLA-B alleles of most subjects were accurately predicted from TCR beta sequences. Analysis performed later showed TCR beta chains linked to HLA being more clonally expanded than equally common others.

The CDR3 has 15 residues. Germline assignment: CDR1 SGHVS and CDR2 FNYEAQ. V dropped 4 bases and J dropped 4 bases, with 17 bases sitting between them. The chain joins TRBV7-6 to TRBJ2-7, with a possible D match to TRBD2 (5 bases). The clonotype was recovered from a man aged 18 to 29 in good health and CMV-seronegative. What was sequenced was PBMCs. The CDR3 nucleotides read TGTGCCAGCAGCTCAACTTGTGGAGGTTTATACGAGCAGTACTTC. It codes for CASSSTCGGLYEQYF.